The clone carrying this T cell receptor (beta chain) was seen a handful of times. The data derive from a study of response to subunit inactivated influenza vaccine. Germline V gene sequence: CDR1 KGHSH, CDR2 LQKENI. The CDR3 sequence is 14 residues long. The germline V and J ends were trimmed by 2 bases and 4 bases, with 9 bases remaining between them. TCRdb re-analysed the RT-PCR reads in MiXCR, keeping a single row per CDR3 protein. Of around 520,000 distinct CDR3 sequences in the sample, over 9.5% were seen once. The sequence was obtained from a man aged 45 to 65 who received an inactivated influenza vaccine. The sample in question was PBMCs from blood, obtained on the day of vaccination. This chain connects TRBV18 to TRBJ1-5, with a possible D match to TRBD1 (6 bases). The CDR3 loop reads CASSPGQRNQPQHF. The CDR3 DNA reads TGTGCCAGCTCACCAGGACAGAGAAATCAGCCCCAGCATTTT.